This T cell receptor (beta chain) derives from a study of control samples from healthy donors and cancer patients. The CDR3 sequence is 16 residues long. From germline, CDR1 is SGHTA and CDR2 FQGNSA. V shed 4 bases, J shed 1 base, and the junction held 1 base outside the gene matches. The table came from immunoSEQ multiplex PCR; TCRdb's copy has only in-frame clones and leaves some out. The sample lists over 200,000 clones, about 80% seen once, with 13% in the top ten. Sequencing was done on a sample of PBMCs. The rearrangement uses TRBV7-2 and TRBJ2-3; 14 bases match TRBD2. The sequence was obtained from a woman in her sixties with lung cancer. Here the CDR3 DNA reads TGTGCCAGCAGCTCGACTAGCGGGGGGGGCACAGATACGCAGTATTTT. This translates into CASSSTSGGGTDTQYF.